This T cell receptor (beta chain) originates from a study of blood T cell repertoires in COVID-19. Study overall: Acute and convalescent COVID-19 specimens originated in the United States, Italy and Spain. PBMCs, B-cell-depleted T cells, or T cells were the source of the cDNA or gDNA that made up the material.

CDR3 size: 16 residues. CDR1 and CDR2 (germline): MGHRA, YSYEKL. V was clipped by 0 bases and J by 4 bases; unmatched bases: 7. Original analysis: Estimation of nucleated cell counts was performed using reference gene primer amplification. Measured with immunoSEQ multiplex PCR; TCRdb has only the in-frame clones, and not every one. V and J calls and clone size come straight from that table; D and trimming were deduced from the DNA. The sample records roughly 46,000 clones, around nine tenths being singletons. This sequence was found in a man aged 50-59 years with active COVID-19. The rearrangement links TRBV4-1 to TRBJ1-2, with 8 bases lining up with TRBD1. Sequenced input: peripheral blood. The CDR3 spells CASSQDETGVSYGYTF. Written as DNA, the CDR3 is TGCGCCAGCAGCCAAGATGAGACAGGGGTTTCCTATGGCTACACCTTC.